This entry lists 21 T cell receptor beta chains sequenced from one sample in a study of T cells in women clearing cervical HPV infection. Measured with immunoSEQ multiplex PCR; TCRdb has only the in-frame clones, and not every one. This table holds over 45,000 clones. Sequenced input: blood buffy coat. The receptors stem from a woman between 18 and 70 years old with a cervical HPV16 infection that either progressed to CIN3+ or cleared (not recorded which).

To note about this clone: Read coverage stops 3 residues before the CDR3 terminus; the germline J gene supplies the remainder. The same CDR3 arises from other DNA sequences in this sample as well. The V gene is TRBV6-4, the J gene TRBJ2-3; 9 positions match TRBD2. The CDR3 is 14 residues long. Per germline, CDR1 MRHNA and CDR2 SNTAGT. The V segment lost 0 bases and the J segment 6 bases; nucleotides outside the gene matches: 1. The covered CDR3 bases are TGTGCCAGCAGTGACTCGCGGGGGGGCGATACG. Encoded protein: CASSDSRGGDT. The whole CDR3 protein is CASSDSRGGDTQYF.

A remark on this clone: The read ends 3 residues shy of where the CDR3 ends; the end is completed using the germline J gene. The V and J genes are TRBV5-1 and TRBJ1-3; unclear D gene. This CDR3 region has 14 residues. Trimming cost V 4 bases and J 0 bases, with 8 bases left between them. Looked up from germline, CDR1 is SGHRS and CDR2 is YFSETQ. The sequenced part of the CDR3 DNA is TGCGCCAGCAGCCCGGAGGGCTCTGGAAACACC. It yields the protein CASSPEGSGNT. The full CDR3 sequence reads CASSPEGSGNTIYF.

With respect to this clone: Read data end 3 residues before the CDR3 end; the end is taken from the germline J gene. The chain joins TRBV2 to TRBJ2-3, with 8 bases that match TRBD2. CDR1 and CDR2 (germline): SNHLY, FYNNEI. CDR3 length: 12 amino acids. The CDR3 DNA, read in part, is TGTGCCAGCAGTGAGCGGGGGGAGACG. It encodes CASSERGET. The entire CDR3 reads CASSERGETQYF.

In the case of this clone: The read comes to an end 3 residues before the CDR3 does, leaving the germline J gene to fill in the end. V is TRBV7-9 and J is TRBJ1-2; D perhaps matches TRBD1 (5 bases). Germline V gives CDR1 SEHNR, CDR2 FQNEAQ (reference sequence). The CDR3 spans 14 residues. The part of the CDR3 DNA that was read is TGTGCCAGCAGCTATAGTGGGCGGGGGTACGAC. Its protein product is CASSYSGRGYD. The CDR3 reads in full as CASSYSGRGYDYTF.

This chain's CDR3 is CSASDRGRVGDEQYF. Partial CDR3 DNA: TGCAGTGCGTCGGACAGGGGGCGAGTCGGGGACGAG. This chain uses TRBV20-1 with TRBJ2-7; TRBD1 matches 11 bases. The CDR3 is cut off 3 residues early in the read; its end comes from the germline J gene. The CDR3 has 15 amino acids. The V gene's germline CDR1 is DFQATT and CDR2 SNEGSKA (reference sequence). V shed 6 bases and J 5 bases; nucleotides not matched to a gene: 12.

On this clone itself: The missing CDR3 end, 3 residues past where the read stops, is filled in from the germline J gene. The J gene is TRBJ2-5, the V gene TRBV5-6; D is possibly TRBD2 (5 bases). CDR3 length: 13 residues. The germline gives CDR1 SGHDT, CDR2 YYEEEE. Trimming left V 4 bases short and J 1 base short, with 8 bases between. CDR3 residues: CASSRGSQETQYF. The part of the CDR3 DNA that was read is TGTGCCAGCAGCAGAGGGTCCCAAGAGACC.

As to this clone: Read sequence stops 3 residues before the CDR3 end, and the germline J gene provides the missing end. This rearrangement joins TRBV7-6 to TRBJ1-2; a weak D match, TRBD1 (5 bases). The CDR3 has 16 residues. Germline V gene data show CDR1 as SGHVS and CDR2 as FNYEAQ. The DNA read from the CDR3 is TGTGCCAGCAGCTTAGGTAGCGGGGGTTCAGCAGATACC. This encodes CASSLGSGGSADT. The entire CDR3 is CASSLGSGGSADTYTF.

This clone is called medium-sized based on its frequency. The missing CDR3 end, 3 residues past where the read stops, is filled in from the germline J gene. The rearrangement links TRBV7-2 to TRBJ2-1, with 8 nucleotides matching TRBD2. In germline, CDR1 is SGHTA, CDR2 FQGNSA. V dropped 2 bases and J dropped 3; count of bases not matched to a gene: 3. This CDR3 comprises 15 residues. CDR3: CASSLSSGGYNEQFF. Partial CDR3 DNA: TGTGCCAGCAGCTTATCCAGCGGGGGCTACAATGAG.

In the case of this clone: The sequence runs out 3 residues before the end of the CDR3; the remainder is reconstructed from the germline J gene. The J gene is TRBJ2-2, the V gene TRBV18; D possibly corresponds to TRBD1 (5 bases). This CDR3 is 16 amino acids long. Trimming removed 10 bases from V and 0 bases from J, with 18 bases in between. Germline CDR1 is KGHSH and CDR2 is LQKENI. The CDR3 sequence is CATTRRQPTNTGELFF. The sequenced CDR3 bases are TGTGCCACCACAAGGAGACAGCCTACGAACACCGGGGAG.

A remark on this clone: At one end, the junction sequence differs from germline, possibly due to a read error. The read gets to within 3 residues of the CDR3 end, and the germline J gene fills in the rest. Other DNA sequences of this sample code for an identical CDR3. The V call is TRBV6-2 or TRBV6-3, the J call TRBJ1-3, with 7 bases matching TRBD1. Looked up from germline, CDR1 is MNHEY and CDR2 is SVGEGT. The length of the CDR3 is 15 residues. CDR3 bases read: TGTGCCAGCAACCCGTTCCGGACAGGTGGAAACACA. Protein: CASNPFRTGGNT. In full, the CDR3 is CASNPFRTGGNTIYF.

About this clone: The read gets to within 3 residues of the CDR3 end, and the germline J gene fills in the rest. This chain joins TRBV7-9 and TRBJ1-3; D remains ambiguous. Germline V gene sequence: CDR1 SEHNR, CDR2 FQNEAQ (reference sequence). Between the trimmed V and J ends, which lost 2 bases and 4 bases, there was a span of 6 bases. CDR3 length: 13 residues. Partial CDR3 DNA: TGTGCCAGCAGCTTAAGGCACGGAAACACC. As protein: CASSLRHGNT. The entire CDR3 reads CASSLRHGNTIYF. The complete variable domain, with remaining parts taken from reference TRBV7-9 and TRBJ1-3, reads DTGVSQNPRHKITKRGQNVTFRCDPISEHNRLYWYRQTLGQGPEFLTYFQNEAQLEKSRLLSDRFSAERPKGSFSTLEIQRTEQGDSAMYLCASSLRHGNTIYFGEGSWLTVV.

A remark on this clone: The read ends 3 residues early relative to the CDR3; the germline J gene fills the gap. The rearrangement links TRBV12-5 to TRBJ2-7; TRBD1 aligns across 9 bases. Trimming cost V 0 bases and J 4 bases; bases outside gene matches: 13. There are 18 residues in the CDR3. Germline V gene sequence: CDR1 LGHNT, CDR2 FRNRAP. The DNA read from the CDR3 is TGTGCTAGTGGTTTGGTAAAAAAAGGCGTACAGGGGGCTTACGAG. This translates into CASGLVKKGVQGAYE. The full CDR3 reads CASGLVKKGVQGAYEQYF.

Details on this clone: Read coverage stops 3 residues before the CDR3 terminus; the germline J gene supplies the remainder. This chain uses TRBV7-9 with TRBJ2-3, with D tentatively TRBD2 (7 bases). This CDR3 comprises 13 residues. Germline CDR1 reads SEHNR; CDR2 reads FQNEAQ (reference sequence). The CDR3 reads CASSYGGQETQYF. The sequenced part of the CDR3 DNA is TGTGCCAGCAGCTACGGGGGGCAAGAGACG.

About this clone: The read terminates 3 residues ahead of where the CDR3 ends, so the germline J gene completes it. The chain carries TRBV2 and TRBJ1-4, with 8 bases fitting TRBD1. The CDR3 has 15 residues. From germline, CDR1 is SNHLY and CDR2 FYNNEI. V lost 6 bases, J lost 2 bases, and 5 bases stayed unmatched. CDR3 region: CASSETGATNEKLFF. The sequenced part of the CDR3 DNA is TGTGCCAGCAGCGAGACAGGGGCGACTAATGAAAAA.

A note on this clone: The CDR3 end is not reached by the read, which stops 3 residues before it; the germline J gene fills it in. The V gene is TRBV7-6, the J gene TRBJ2-1; possibly TRBD2 for D (6 bases). CDR3 length equals 13 residues. V lost 3 bases to trimming and J lost 8 bases, with 11 bases between them. The V gene's germline CDR1 is SGHVS and CDR2 FNYEAQ. CDR3 amino acids: CASSFGGGDEQFF. The CDR3 bases that were read are TGTGCCAGCAGCTTCGGGGGAGGCGATGAG.

Regarding this clone: With the read ending 3 residues before the CDR3 end, the germline J gene is used to fill in that end. The V gene is TRBV9, the J gene TRBJ2-3; tentatively, D is TRBD2 (6 bases). V shed 0 bases and J shed 1 base, with 9 bases lying between them. This CDR3 region has 15 residues. Germline assignment: CDR1 SGDLS and CDR2 YYNGEE. This CDR3 reads CASSVAGGGTDTQYF. CDR3 DNA (partial): TGTGCCAGCAGCGTAGCCGGGGGAGGCACAGATACG.

Notes on this clone: The CDR3 end falls 3 residues outside the read, so it is completed with the germline J gene. The chain is built from TRBV7-6 and TRBJ1-6, with D possibly matching TRBD1 (6 bases). CDR3 length equals 16 residues. The V and J ends lost 6 bases and 0 bases respectively, with 12 bases between them. Per the germline V gene, CDR1 is SGHVS and CDR2 is FNYEAQ. CDR3 loop: CASRYRESSYNSPLHF. CDR3 bases read: TGTGCCAGCAGATACAGGGAGAGCTCCTATAATTCACCC.

With respect to this clone: Sequencing ends 3 residues short of the CDR3 end; the germline J gene provides the rest. The rearrangement joins TRBV11-2 to TRBJ2-3, with D perhaps matching TRBD1 (5 bases). Germline V gene data show CDR1 as SGHAT and CDR2 as FQNNGV. This CDR3 is built from 14 residues. The CDR3 is CASSFYSGLETQYF. The sequenced part of the CDR3 DNA is TGTGCCAGCAGCTTTTATTCAGGGCTTGAGACG.

In regard to this clone: The CDR3 is cut off 3 residues early in the read; its end comes from the germline J gene. This chain uses TRBV10-2 with TRBJ1-4; a possible D gene is TRBD1 (6 bases). The CDR3 totals 17 residues. CDR1 is WSHSY and CDR2 is SAAADI in the germline V gene. The CDR3 bases that were read are TGCGCCAGCAGTGATTTTGGGGGCTGGGAAACGAATTCACCA. This codes for CASSDFGGWETNSP. The entire CDR3 protein is CASSDFGGWETNSPLFF.

In the case of this clone: From the germline J gene comes the end of the CDR3, since the read stops 3 residues before it. The J gene is TRBJ2-3, the V gene TRBV7-6; 9 bases are a match to TRBD2. This CDR3 has 13 amino acids. Germline loops: CDR1 SGHVS, CDR2 FNYEAQ. The CDR3 loop is CASGGGAKETQYF. CDR3 bases read: TGTGCCAGCGGCGGGGGGGCTAAAGAGACG.

With regard to this clone: The CDR3 goes on 3 residues after the read ends, and that part is filled in from the germline J gene. The chain recombines TRBV10-3 with TRBJ1-3; perhaps TRBD1 as D (6 bases). V was pared by 1 base and J by 1 base, with 17 bases between. Germline lookup yields CDR1 ENHRY and CDR2 SYGVKD. There are 18 residues in the CDR3. The sequenced part of the CDR3 DNA is TGTGCCATCAGTGAGTGGGGGGGCGTCACTACGTCTGGAAACACC. It is translated as CAISEWGGVTTSGNT. The whole CDR3 is CAISEWGGVTTSGNTIYF.